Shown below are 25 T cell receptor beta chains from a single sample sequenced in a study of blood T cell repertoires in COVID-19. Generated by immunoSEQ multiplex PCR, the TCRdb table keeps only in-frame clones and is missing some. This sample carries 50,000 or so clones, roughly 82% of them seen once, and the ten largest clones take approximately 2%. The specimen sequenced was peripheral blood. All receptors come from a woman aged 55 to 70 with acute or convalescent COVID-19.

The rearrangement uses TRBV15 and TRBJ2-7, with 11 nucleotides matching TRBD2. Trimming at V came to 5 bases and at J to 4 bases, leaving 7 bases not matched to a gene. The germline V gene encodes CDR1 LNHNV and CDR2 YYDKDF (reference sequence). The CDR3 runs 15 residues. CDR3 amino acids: CATSLTSGSIYEQYF. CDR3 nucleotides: TGTGCCACCAGCCTAACTAGCGGGAGTATTTACGAGCAGTACTTC.

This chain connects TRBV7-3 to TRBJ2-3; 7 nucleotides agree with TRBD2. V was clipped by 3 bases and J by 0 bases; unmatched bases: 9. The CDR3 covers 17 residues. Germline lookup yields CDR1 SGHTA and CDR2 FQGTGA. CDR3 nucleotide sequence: TGTGCCAGCAGCTTTAGGGTGACTAGCCGCAGCACAGATACGCAGTATTTT. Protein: CASSFRVTSRSTDTQYF.

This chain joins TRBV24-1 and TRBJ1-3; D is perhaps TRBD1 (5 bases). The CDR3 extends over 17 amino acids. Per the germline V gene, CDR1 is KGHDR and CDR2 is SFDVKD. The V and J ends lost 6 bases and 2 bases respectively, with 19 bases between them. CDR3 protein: CATSHPGGNSPGNTIYF. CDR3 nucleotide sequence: TGTGCCACCAGTCATCCGGGGGGGAATTCTCCTGGAAACACCATATATTTT.

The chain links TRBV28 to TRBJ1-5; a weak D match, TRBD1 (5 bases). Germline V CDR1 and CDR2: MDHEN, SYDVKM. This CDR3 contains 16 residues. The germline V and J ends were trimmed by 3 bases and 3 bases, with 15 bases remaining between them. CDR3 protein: CASSFLVGTPNQPQHF. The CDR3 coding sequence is TGTGCCAGCAGTTTCCTTGTAGGGACTCCCAATCAGCCCCAGCATTTT.

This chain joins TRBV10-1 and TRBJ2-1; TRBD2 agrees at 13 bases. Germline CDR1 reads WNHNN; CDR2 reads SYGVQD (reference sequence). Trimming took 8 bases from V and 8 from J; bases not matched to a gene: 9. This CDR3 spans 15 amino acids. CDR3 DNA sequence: TGCGCCAGCTCTAAAGGGACTAGCGGGAACGATGAGCAGTTCTTC. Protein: CASSKGTSGNDEQFF.

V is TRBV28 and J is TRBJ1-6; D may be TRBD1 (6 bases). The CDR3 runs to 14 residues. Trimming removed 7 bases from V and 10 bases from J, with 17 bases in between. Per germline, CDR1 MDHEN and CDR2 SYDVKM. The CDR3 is CASTPGHRRSPLHF. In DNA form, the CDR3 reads TGTGCCAGCACCCCGGGACACAGAAGGTCACCCCTCCACTTT.

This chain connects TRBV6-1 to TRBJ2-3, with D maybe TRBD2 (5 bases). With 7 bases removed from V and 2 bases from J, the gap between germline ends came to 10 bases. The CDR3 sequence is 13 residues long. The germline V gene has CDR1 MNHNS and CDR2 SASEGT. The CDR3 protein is CASTPGNTDTQYF. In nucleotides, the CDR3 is TGTGCCAGCACCCCCGGGAACACAGATACGCAGTATTTT.

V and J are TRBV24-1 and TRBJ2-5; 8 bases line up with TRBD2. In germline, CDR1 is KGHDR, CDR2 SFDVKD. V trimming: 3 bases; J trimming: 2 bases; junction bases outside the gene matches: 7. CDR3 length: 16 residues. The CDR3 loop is CATSDKTSVGQETQYF. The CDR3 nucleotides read TGTGCCACCAGTGATAAGACTAGCGTCGGGCAAGAGACCCAGTACTTC.

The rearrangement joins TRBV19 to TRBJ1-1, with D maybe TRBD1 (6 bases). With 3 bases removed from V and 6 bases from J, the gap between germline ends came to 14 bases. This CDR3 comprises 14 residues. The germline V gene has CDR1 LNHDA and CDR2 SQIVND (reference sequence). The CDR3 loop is CASSIRTGGAEAFF. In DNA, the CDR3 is TGTGCCAGTAGTATCAGGACGGGGGGCGCTGAAGCTTTCTTT.

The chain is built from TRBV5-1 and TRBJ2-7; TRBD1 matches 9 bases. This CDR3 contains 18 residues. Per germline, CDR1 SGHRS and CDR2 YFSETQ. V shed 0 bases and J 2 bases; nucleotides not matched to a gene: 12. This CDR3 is CASSLEAPAGQGTYEQYF. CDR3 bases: TGCGCCAGCAGCTTGGAAGCGCCGGCGGGACAGGGTACCTACGAGCAGTACTTC.

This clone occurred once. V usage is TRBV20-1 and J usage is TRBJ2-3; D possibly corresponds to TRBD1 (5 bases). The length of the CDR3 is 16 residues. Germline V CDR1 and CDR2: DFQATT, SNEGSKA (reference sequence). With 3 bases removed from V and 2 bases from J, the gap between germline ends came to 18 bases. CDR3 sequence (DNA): TGCAGTGCTAGTTCGCAGGGCAGGGTAGTCACAGATACGCAGTATTTT. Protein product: CSASSQGRVVTDTQYF.

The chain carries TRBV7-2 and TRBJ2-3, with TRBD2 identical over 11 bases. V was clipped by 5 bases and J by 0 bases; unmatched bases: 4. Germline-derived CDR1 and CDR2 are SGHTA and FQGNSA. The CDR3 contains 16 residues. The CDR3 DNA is TGTGCCAGCAGCACCGGGACTAGCGGTAGCACAGATACGCAGTATTTT. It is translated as CASSTGTSGSTDTQYF. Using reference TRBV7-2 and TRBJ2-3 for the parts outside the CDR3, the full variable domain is GAGVSQSPSNKVTEKGKDVELRCDPISGHTALYWYRQSLGQGLEFLIYFQGNSAPDKSGLPSDRFSAERTGGSVSTLTIQRTQQEDSAVYLCASSTGTSGSTDTQYFGPGTRLTVL.

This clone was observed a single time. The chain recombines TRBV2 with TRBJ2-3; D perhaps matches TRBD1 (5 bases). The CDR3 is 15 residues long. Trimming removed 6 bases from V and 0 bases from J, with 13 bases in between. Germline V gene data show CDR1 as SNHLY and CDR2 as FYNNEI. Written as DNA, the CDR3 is TGTGCCAGCAGCCCAGACAGTGCTAGCACAGATACGCAGTATTTT. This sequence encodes CASSPDSASTDTQYF.

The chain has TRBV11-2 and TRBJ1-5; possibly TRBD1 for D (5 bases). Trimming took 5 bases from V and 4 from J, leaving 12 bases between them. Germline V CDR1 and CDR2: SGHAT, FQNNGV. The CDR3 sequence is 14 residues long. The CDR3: CASSQGFGNQPQHF. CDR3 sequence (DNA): TGTGCCAGCAGCCAGGGTTTTGGGAATCAGCCCCAGCATTTT.

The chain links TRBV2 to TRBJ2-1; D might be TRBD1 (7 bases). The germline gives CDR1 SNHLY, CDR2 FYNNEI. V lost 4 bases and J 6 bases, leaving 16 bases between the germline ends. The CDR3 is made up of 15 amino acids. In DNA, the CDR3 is TGTGCCAGCAGTGGACAGGGACTCTTGTTCAATGAGCAGTTCTTC. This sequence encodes CASSGQGLLFNEQFF.

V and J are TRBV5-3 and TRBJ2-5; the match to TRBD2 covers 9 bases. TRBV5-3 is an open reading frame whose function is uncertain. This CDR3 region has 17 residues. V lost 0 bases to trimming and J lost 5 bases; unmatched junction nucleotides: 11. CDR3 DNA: TGTGCCAGAAGCTTGGGGAGCGAGCGGGGGGCTCGGGAGACCCAGTACTTC. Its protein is CARSLGSERGARETQYF.

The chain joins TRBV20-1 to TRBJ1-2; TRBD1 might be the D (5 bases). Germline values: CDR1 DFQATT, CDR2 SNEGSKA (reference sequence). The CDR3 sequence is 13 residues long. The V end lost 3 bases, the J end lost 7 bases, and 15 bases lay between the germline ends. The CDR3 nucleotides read TGCAGTGCTAGTCCCGCAGGGTGGGGTGGCTACACCTTC. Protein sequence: CSASPAGWGGYTF.

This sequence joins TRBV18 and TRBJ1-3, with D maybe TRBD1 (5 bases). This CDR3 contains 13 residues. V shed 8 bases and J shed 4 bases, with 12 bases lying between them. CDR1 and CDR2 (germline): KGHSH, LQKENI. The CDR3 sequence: CASQTATGNTIYF. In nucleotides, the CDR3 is TGTGCCAGCCAGACAGCCACAGGAAACACCATATATTTT.

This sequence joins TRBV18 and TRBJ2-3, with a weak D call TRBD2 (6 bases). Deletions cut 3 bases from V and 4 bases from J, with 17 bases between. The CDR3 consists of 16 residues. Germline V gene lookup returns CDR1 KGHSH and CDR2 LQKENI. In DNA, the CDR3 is TGTGCCAGCTCACCCCAAGCTAAGCGGGCGGCAGATACGCAGTATTTT. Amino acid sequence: CASSPQAKRAADTQYF.

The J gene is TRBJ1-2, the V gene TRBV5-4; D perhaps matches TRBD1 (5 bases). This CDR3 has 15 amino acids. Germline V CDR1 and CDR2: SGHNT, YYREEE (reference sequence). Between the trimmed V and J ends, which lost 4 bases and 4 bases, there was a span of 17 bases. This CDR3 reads CASSPEGFLGYGYTF. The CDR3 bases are TGTGCCAGCAGCCCGGAGGGGTTTCTTGGCTATGGCTACACCTTC. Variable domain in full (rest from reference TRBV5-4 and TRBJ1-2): ETGVTQSPTHLIKTRGQQVTLRCSSQSGHNTVSWYQQALGQGPQFIFQYYREEENGRGNFPPRFSGLQFPNYSSELNVNALELDDSALYLCASSPEGFLGYGYTFGSGTRLTVV.

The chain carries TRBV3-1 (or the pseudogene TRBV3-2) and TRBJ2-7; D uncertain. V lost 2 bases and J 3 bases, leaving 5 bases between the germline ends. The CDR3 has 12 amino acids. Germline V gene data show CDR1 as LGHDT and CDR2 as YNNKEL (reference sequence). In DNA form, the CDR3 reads TGTGCCAGCAGCCAAAATCGCTACGAGCAGTACTTC. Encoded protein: CASSQNRYEQYF.

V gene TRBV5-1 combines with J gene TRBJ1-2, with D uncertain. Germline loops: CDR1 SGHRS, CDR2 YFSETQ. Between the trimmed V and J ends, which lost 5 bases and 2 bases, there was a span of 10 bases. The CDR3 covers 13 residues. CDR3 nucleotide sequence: TGCGCCAGCAGGGTACTGAACAACTATGGCTACACCTTC. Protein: CASRVLNNYGYTF.

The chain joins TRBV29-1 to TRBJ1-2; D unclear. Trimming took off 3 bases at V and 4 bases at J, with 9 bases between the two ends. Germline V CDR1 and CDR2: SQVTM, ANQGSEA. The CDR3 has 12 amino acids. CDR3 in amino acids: CSVDHIVYGYTF. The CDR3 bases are TGCAGCGTTGATCACATCGTCTATGGCTACACCTTC.

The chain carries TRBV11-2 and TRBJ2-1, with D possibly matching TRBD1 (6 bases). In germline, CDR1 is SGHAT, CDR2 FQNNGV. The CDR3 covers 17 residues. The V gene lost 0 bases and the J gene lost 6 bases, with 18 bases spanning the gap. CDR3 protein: CASSLDQGLEGSNEQFF. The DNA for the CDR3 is TGTGCCAGCAGCTTAGATCAGGGGCTAGAAGGTAGCAATGAGCAGTTCTTC.

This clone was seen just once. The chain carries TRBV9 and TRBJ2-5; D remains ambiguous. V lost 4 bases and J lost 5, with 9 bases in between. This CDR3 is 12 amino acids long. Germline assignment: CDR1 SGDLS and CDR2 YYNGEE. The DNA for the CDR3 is TGTGCCAGCAGCCCCCGTGAGGAGACCCAGTACTTC. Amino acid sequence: CASSPREETQYF.